The 12 T cell receptor beta chains below come from one sample, sequenced in a study of read filtering for tumor transcriptome and immune sequencing. Molecular barcoded adaptors covering alpha/delta and beta/gamma chains were used on approximately 440 ng RNA. Using its own MiXCR run on the reads, TCRdb lists one record per CDR3 protein. Of about 130,000 distinct CDR3 sequences in the sample, 10% to 15% were seen once. The sequenced material came from a population of CD138-negative cells sorted from bone marrow. The origin of the receptors is a donor at least 40 years old with multiple myeloma.

The CDR3 spells CASSQDRGESSYEQYF. CDR3 nucleotides: TGTGCCAGCAGCCAAGATCGGGGAGAGAGCTCCTACGAGCAGTACTTC. The V and J genes are TRBV14 and TRBJ2-7; TRBD2 might be the D (5 bases). Trimming stripped 0 bases from V and 0 bases from J, with 12 bases between. The CDR3 has 16 residues. The germline gives CDR1 SGHDN, CDR2 FVKESK.

This clonotype appeared a few times. The J gene is TRBJ1-5, the V gene TRBV3-1; D call uncertain. V lost 1 base, J lost 7 bases, and 11 bases lay in between. CDR3 length equals 14 residues. In germline, CDR1 is LGHDT, CDR2 YNNKEL (reference sequence). The CDR3 nucleotides are TGTGCCAGCAGCCAAGCTGGGGTTGGACAGCCCCAGCATTTT. Translated, it gives CASSQAGVGQPQHF.

A note on this clonotype: A read error may explain this, as a much larger clone is one base away. CDR3 protein: CASSASTDTQYF. CDR3 bases: TGTGCCAGCAGCGCCTCGACAGATACGCAGTATTTT. This sequence joins TRBV28 and TRBJ2-3; D is unresolved. This CDR3 has 12 residues. Per the germline V gene, CDR1 is MDHEN and CDR2 is SYDVKM. V lost 6 bases, J lost 3 bases, and 7 bases lay in between.

This clonotype was recorded many times. This CDR3 reads CASSLQGFDNTEAFF. The CDR3 DNA reads TGTGCCAGCAGTCTACAGGGTTTCGATAACACTGAAGCTTTCTTT. The rearrangement joins TRBV6-6 to TRBJ1-1; D might be TRBD1 (6 bases). The CDR3 runs 15 residues. V was clipped by 5 bases and J by 2 bases, with 15 bases between them. Germline V gene sequence: CDR1 MNHNY, CDR2 SVGAGI (reference sequence).

This clonotype was counted at least ten times. The chain carries TRBV19 and TRBJ2-1; 7 positions match TRBD2. V lost 4 bases and J lost 8; bases outside the gene matches: 11. The V gene's germline CDR1 is LNHDA and CDR2 SQIVND (reference sequence). This CDR3 contains 15 residues. CDR3 amino acids: CASSKSRDYIDEQFF. The CDR3 DNA is TGTGCCAGTAGTAAAAGCCGGGACTATATCGATGAGCAGTTCTTC.

With respect to this clonotype: Without the conserved terminal phenylalanine or tryptophan, this CDR3 likely stems from a read error. The chain couples TRBV5-1 to TRBJ1-2; possible D gene TRBD1, 6 bases. CDR1 and CDR2 from the germline V gene are SGHRS and YFSETQ. This CDR3 has 14 residues. Trimming shortened V by 4 bases and J by 0 bases, and 10 bases separated the two germline ends. The CDR3 loop reads CASSLRGANYGYTS. CDR3 sequence (DNA): TGCGCCAGCAGCCTCAGGGGCGCTAACTATGGCTACACCTCC.

This clonotype appeared many times. The genes are TRBV7-2 and TRBJ1-5; D call uncertain. The V gene lost 5 bases and the J gene lost 4 bases, with 9 bases spanning the gap. The CDR3 length is 13 residues. CDR1 is SGHTA and CDR2 is FQGNSA in the germline V gene. CDR3 nucleotide sequence: TGTGCCAGCAGCCCACAGCGAAATCAGCCCCAGCATTTT. Translating it yields CASSPQRNQPQHF.

Notes on this clonotype: One junction end disagrees with the germline gene, perhaps due to a read error. V is TRBV4-1 and J is TRBJ2-4; D is perhaps TRBD1 or TRBD2 (5 bases each). The CDR3 loop spans 20 amino acids. From germline, CDR1 is MGHRA and CDR2 YSYEKL. The CDR3 DNA reads TGCACCAGCACCAGAATTCCCCCGGGACCCGGGGTTTCGGCCAAAAACATTCAGTACTTC. Protein product: CTSTRIPPGPGVSAKNIQYF.

In the case of this clonotype: A much more abundant neighbour one base away suggests this may be a read error. J is TRBJ1-2 and V is TRBV18; D uncertain. This CDR3 spans 16 amino acids. V was shortened by 4 bases and J by 1 base, with 16 bases between the two germline ends. Germline assignment: CDR1 KGHSH and CDR2 LQKENI. As DNA, the CDR3 is TGTGCCAGCTCACTGCAGGTCGGAGAATATAACTATGGCTACACCTTC. It is translated as CASSLQVGEYNYGYTF.

This clonotype was seen many times. V usage is TRBV9 and J usage is TRBJ2-1; TRBD2 agrees at 8 bases. V shed 4 bases, J shed 5 bases, and the junction held 5 bases outside the gene matches. The germline gives CDR1 SGDLS, CDR2 YYNGEE. This CDR3 is 14 amino acids long. The CDR3 loop is CASSREGLDNEQFF. The CDR3 nucleotides are TGTGCCAGCAGCCGGGAGGGCCTTGACAATGAGCAGTTCTTC.

This clonotype was detected only a few times. The chain couples TRBV15 to TRBJ1-2; 10 bases are a match to TRBD1. Germline V gene sequence: CDR1 LNHNV, CDR2 YYDKDF (reference sequence). V shed 5 bases and J 8 bases; nucleotides not matched to a gene: 14. The CDR3 extends over 16 amino acids. The DNA for the CDR3 is TGTGCCACCAGCTCCCGGCTAGTGACAGGGGGCGACGGCTACACCTTC. It encodes CATSSRLVTGGDGYTF.

This clonotype was picked up many times. The rearrangement uses TRBV20-1 and TRBJ2-2, with 7 bases fitting TRBD2. Germline loops: CDR1 DFQATT, CDR2 SNEGSKA (reference sequence). V gave up 2 bases and J gave up 4 bases; unmatched junction bases: 7. CDR3 length: 15 residues. The CDR3 nucleotides read TGCAGTGCTAGACCTGCCGGGGGGACCACCGGGGAGCTGTTTTTT. Residues: CSARPAGGTTGELFF.